These T cell receptor beta chains were read from a single sample in a study of blood T cell repertoires in COVID-19. Clones were read by immunoSEQ multiplex PCR, and TCRdb kept only the in-frame ones, dropping some. The data show around 240,000 clones, with around 84% seen just once and over 1.2% held by the top ten. The sequenced sample consisted of peripheral blood. The receptors come from a middle-aged woman who had recovered from COVID-19. Each CDR3 is given with its conserved first and last residue. Fields, in order: V gene, D gene, J gene, clone size, CDR3 DNA, CDR3 protein. A D gene is named only where the DNA matches it firmly. Clone sizes are given selectively: once, few, many, or a class where the clone is expanded.

>TRBV9|.|TRBJ1-1|.
TGTGCCAGCAGCATATCGACGGCTGAGGGCACTGAAGCTTTCTTT
CASSISTAEGTEAFF
>TRBV11-2|TRBD2|TRBJ2-3|.
TGTGCCAGCAGCTCCGCCGGGACTAGCGGGGGACCAAATACGCAGTATTTT
CASSSAGTSGGPNTQYF
>TRBV19|TRBD1|TRBJ2-1|once
TGTGCCAGTAGAGGGACAGGGCAATACAATGAGCAGTTCTTC
CASRGTGQYNEQFF
>TRBV6-6|.|TRBJ2-3|.
TGTGCCAGCGTAGTTTCTAGCACAGATACGCAGTATTTT
CASVVSSTDTQYF
>TRBV5-1|.|TRBJ2-2|.
TGCGCCAGCAGCTTGGGTGGTACAGTGGAGCTGTTTTTT
CASSLGGTVELFF
>TRBV2|TRBD1|TRBJ1-1|few
TGTGCCAGCAGAGAGACAGGGTTCTTGACTGAAGCTTTCTTT
CASRETGFLTEAFF
>TRBV27|.|TRBJ1-6|.
TGTGCCAGCAGTCAACGACAGGACTTACCCCTCCACTTT
CASSQRQDLPLHF
>TRBV5-1|.|TRBJ1-6|.
TGCGCCAGCAGGCGCCGGGATGAAAATTCACCCCTCCACTTT
CASRRRDENSPLHF
>TRBV7-2|.|TRBJ2-5|many
TGTGCCAGCAGCTTTGTCGTGAGAGAAGAGACCCAGTACTTC
CASSFVVREETQYF
>TRBV29-1|TRBD2|TRBJ2-1|.
TGCAGCGTTGGGACTAGTAGCAATGAGCAGTTCTTC
CSVGTSSNEQFF
>TRBV6-6|TRBD1|TRBJ2-1|.
TGTGCCAGCACGGATAGGACAGGGGAAAATGAGCAGTTCTTC
CASTDRTGENEQFF
>TRBV30|.|TRBJ1-1|.
TGTGCCTGGAGTGTACGGACACTTAAGATGAACACTGAAGCTTTCTTT
CAWSVRTLKMNTEAFF
>TRBV7-9|TRBD2|TRBJ2-1|.
TGTGCCAGCAGCCGCGGGGGGGCCTCGTACAATGAGCAGTTCTTC
CASSRGGASYNEQFF
>TRBV9|TRBD1|TRBJ2-1|few
TGTGCCAGCAGCGCCTACGGGACAGAGGTACGCGAGCAGTTCTTC
CASSAYGTEVREQFF
>TRBV29-1|.|TRBJ1-2|.
TGCAGCGTTGGGGACATTGGGTATGGCTACACCTTC
CSVGDIGYGYTF
>TRBV10-3|TRBD1|TRBJ2-7|.
TGTGCCACCCGGGACAGGGACTACGAGCAGTACTTC
CATRDRDYEQYF
>TRBV10-3|TRBD2|TRBJ2-7|.
TGTGCCATCAGTGAGTCCTGGGGACTAGCGGGGACGAACTCCTACGAGCAGTACTTC
CAISESWGLAGTNSYEQYF
>TRBV4-3|.|TRBJ1-2|.
TGCGCCAGCAGCTCAGTTCAGGGTAACTATGGCTACACCTTC
CASSSVQGNYGYTF
>TRBV7-9|TRBD1|TRBJ1-2|.
TGTGCCAGCAGCTGGACAGGGCTTAGTGGCTACACCTTC
CASSWTGLSGYTF
>TRBV6-1|TRBD1|TRBJ1-2|.
TGTGCCAGCAGTGAATCTTTTAGGACAGGGGGCGACTATGGCTACACCTTC
CASSESFRTGGDYGYTF
>TRBV19|.|TRBJ2-3|.
TGTGCCAGTGCACGGACAGACTTCAGCACAGATACGCAGTATTTT
CASARTDFSTDTQYF
>TRBV7-2|TRBD1|TRBJ2-5|.
TGTGCCAGCAGCTTACACGACAGGGCACCATTTGGAGAGACCCAGTACTTC
CASSLHDRAPFGETQYF
>TRBV7-2|TRBD2|TRBJ2-5|.
TGTGCCAGCAGCTTAGGGCTAGCGGGTGAGACCCAGTACTTC
CASSLGLAGETQYF
>TRBV9|TRBD1|TRBJ2-1|.
TGTGCCAGCAGCGTAGTGGGACAGGTGAGGACCTACAATGAGCAGTTCTTC
CASSVVGQVRTYNEQFF
>TRBV18|TRBD2|TRBJ2-7|.
TGTGCCAGCTCACCACCGAGCGGGGGTAGATCCTACGAGCAGTACTTC
CASSPPSGGRSYEQYF
>TRBV5-4|TRBD2|TRBJ2-1|.
TGTGCCAGCAGCCCTGAGGGGCAGGGACTATACAATGAGCAGTTCTTC
CASSPEGQGLYNEQFF
>TRBV7-2|.|TRBJ1-6|few
TGTGCCAGCAGCCCACAGGGAGATACTTCACCCCTCCACTTT
CASSPQGDTSPLHF
>TRBV5-4|TRBD1|TRBJ1-2|once
TGTGCCAGCAGCTTGGGGGGGACAGGATACCCCACAAACTATGGCTACACCTTC
CASSLGGTGYPTNYGYTF
>TRBV19|TRBD1|TRBJ2-1|.
TGTGCCAGTAGAGGGACAGGGAGCAATGAGCAGTTCTTC
CASRGTGSNEQFF
>TRBV19|TRBD1|TRBJ1-2|.
TGTGCCAGTAGTAGACAGGGAGGCTATGGCTACACCTTC
CASSRQGGYGYTF
>TRBV28|TRBD1|TRBJ1-6|few
TGTGCCAGCAGCCGACAGGGGTTTGGTTCACCCCTCCACTTT
CASSRQGFGSPLHF
>TRBV27|TRBD2|TRBJ2-1|.
TGTGCCAGCAGTTTAACGAGACTAGCGGGGGGGCGGGGGAATGAGCAGTTCTTC
CASSLTRLAGGRGNEQFF
>TRBV5-1|TRBD1|TRBJ1-2|.
TGCGCCAGCAGCTTAGGACAGGCGGACTATGGCTACACCTTC
CASSLGQADYGYTF
>TRBV11-2|.|TRBJ1-2|.
TGTGCCAGCAGCCCCTCACTAAACCAACCCTATGGCTACACCTTC
CASSPSLNQPYGYTF
>TRBV6-2/TRBV6-3|.|TRBJ1-1|.
TGTGCCAGCAGTTATCTGGACAGCCGTGAATCTTTCTTT
CASSYLDSRESFF
>TRBV19|.|TRBJ2-7|.
TGTGCCAGTAGTCCCGGACTACAAACCGCGGGGGAGCAGTACTTC
CASSPGLQTAGEQYF
>TRBV6-4|.|TRBJ1-2|.
TGTGCCAGCAGTGAACCCAGACAGGACTATGGCTACACCTTC
CASSEPRQDYGYTF
>TRBV3-1/TRBV3-2|TRBD1|TRBJ1-2|.
TGTGCCAGCAGCACCCGCCCGGGACAGGGCTTCTTCTATGGCTACACCTTC
CASSTRPGQGFFYGYTF
>TRBV9|TRBD2|TRBJ2-1|.
TGTGCCAGCAGCTCAGCGCAGGCGGGGGGCCACAATGAGCAGTTCTTC
CASSSAQAGGHNEQFF
>TRBV4-3|TRBD1|TRBJ1-4|.
TGCGCCAGCAGCCTCGGGACAGCCAGAGACTATGAAAAACTGTTTTTT
CASSLGTARDYEKLFF
>TRBV5-1|.|TRBJ2-3|.
TGCGCCAGCAGCTTGGCCCAGACTCTCGATACGCAGTATTTT
CASSLAQTLDTQYF
>TRBV5-8|TRBD1|TRBJ1-5|.
TGTGCCAGCAGCTTGACAGGGGCCGGTCAGCCCCAGCATTTT
CASSLTGAGQPQHF
>TRBV6-5|.|TRBJ1-2|.
TGTGCCAGCAGTTACTCGAGATCGGGGGGCCCTGGTGGCTACACCTTC
CASSYSRSGGPGGYTF
>TRBV4-3|.|TRBJ2-7|.
TGCGCCAGCAGCGTAAATGGGGGCAACTACGAGCAGTACTTC
CASSVNGGNYEQYF
>TRBV18|.|TRBJ2-7|.
TGTGCCAGCTCACCAGGCAGGGCTGGCGAGCAGTACTTC
CASSPGRAGEQYF
>TRBV6-2/TRBV6-3|TRBD2|TRBJ2-7|.
TGTGCCAGCAGTTACTCCCCCTCATGGGAGCGGGGTAACTACGAGCAGTACTTC
CASSYSPSWERGNYEQYF
>TRBV11-3|TRBD1|TRBJ1-1|.
TGTGCCAGCAGCTCAAGACAGGGGGCGCGAGCTTTCTTT
CASSSRQGARAFF
>TRBV5-6|.|TRBJ1-5|.
TGTGCCAGCAGCCAGTCTTTGACAGATAGCAATCAGCCCCAGCATTTT
CASSQSLTDSNQPQHF
>TRBV3-1/TRBV3-2|TRBD2|TRBJ2-1|.
TGTGCCAGCAGCCAAGATACCCTAGCGGGGGCCCGGGAGCAGTTCTTC
CASSQDTLAGAREQFF
>TRBV6-5|.|TRBJ2-5|.
TGTGCCAGCAGGGGTGTAACAGGGATCCAAGAGACCCAGTACTTC
CASRGVTGIQETQYF
>TRBV6-6|TRBD1|TRBJ1-6|.
TGTGCCAGCAGGGGACAGGCAGATTCACCCCTCCACTTT
CASRGQADSPLHF
>TRBV7-9|.|TRBJ1-2|.
TGTGCCAGCAGCTCTCGGGGGGGGCCTCATGGCTACACCTTC
CASSSRGGPHGYTF